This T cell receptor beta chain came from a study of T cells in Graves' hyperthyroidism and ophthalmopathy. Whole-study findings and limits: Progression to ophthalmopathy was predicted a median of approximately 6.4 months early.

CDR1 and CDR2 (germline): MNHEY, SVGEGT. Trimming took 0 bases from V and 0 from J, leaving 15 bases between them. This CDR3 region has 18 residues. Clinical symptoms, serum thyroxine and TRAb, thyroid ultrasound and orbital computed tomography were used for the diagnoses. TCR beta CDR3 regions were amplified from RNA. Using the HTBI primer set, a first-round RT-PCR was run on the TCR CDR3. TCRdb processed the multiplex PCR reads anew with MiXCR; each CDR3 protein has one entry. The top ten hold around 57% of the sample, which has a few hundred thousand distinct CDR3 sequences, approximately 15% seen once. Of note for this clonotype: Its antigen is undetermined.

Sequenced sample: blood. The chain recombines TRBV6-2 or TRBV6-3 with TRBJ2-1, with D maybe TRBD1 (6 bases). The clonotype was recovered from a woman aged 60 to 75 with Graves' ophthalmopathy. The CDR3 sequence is CASSYSTLAGASYNEQFF. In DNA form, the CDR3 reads TGTGCCAGCAGTTACTCGACCCTAGCAGGGGCCTCCTACAATGAGCAGTTCTTC.